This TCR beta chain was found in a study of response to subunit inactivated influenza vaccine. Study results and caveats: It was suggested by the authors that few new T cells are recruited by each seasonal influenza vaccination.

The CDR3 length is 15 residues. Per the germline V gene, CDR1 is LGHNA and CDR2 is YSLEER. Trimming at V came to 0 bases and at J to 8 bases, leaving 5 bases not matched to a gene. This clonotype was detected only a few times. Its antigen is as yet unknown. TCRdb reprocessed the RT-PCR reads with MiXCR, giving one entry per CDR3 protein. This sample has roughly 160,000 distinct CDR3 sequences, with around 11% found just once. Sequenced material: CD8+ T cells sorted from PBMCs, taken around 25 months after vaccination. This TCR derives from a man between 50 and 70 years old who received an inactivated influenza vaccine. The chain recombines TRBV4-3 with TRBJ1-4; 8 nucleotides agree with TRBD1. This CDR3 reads CASSQDQGAGEKLFF. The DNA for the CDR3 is TGCGCCAGCAGCCAAGATCAGGGGGCTGGGGAAAAACTGTTTTTT.